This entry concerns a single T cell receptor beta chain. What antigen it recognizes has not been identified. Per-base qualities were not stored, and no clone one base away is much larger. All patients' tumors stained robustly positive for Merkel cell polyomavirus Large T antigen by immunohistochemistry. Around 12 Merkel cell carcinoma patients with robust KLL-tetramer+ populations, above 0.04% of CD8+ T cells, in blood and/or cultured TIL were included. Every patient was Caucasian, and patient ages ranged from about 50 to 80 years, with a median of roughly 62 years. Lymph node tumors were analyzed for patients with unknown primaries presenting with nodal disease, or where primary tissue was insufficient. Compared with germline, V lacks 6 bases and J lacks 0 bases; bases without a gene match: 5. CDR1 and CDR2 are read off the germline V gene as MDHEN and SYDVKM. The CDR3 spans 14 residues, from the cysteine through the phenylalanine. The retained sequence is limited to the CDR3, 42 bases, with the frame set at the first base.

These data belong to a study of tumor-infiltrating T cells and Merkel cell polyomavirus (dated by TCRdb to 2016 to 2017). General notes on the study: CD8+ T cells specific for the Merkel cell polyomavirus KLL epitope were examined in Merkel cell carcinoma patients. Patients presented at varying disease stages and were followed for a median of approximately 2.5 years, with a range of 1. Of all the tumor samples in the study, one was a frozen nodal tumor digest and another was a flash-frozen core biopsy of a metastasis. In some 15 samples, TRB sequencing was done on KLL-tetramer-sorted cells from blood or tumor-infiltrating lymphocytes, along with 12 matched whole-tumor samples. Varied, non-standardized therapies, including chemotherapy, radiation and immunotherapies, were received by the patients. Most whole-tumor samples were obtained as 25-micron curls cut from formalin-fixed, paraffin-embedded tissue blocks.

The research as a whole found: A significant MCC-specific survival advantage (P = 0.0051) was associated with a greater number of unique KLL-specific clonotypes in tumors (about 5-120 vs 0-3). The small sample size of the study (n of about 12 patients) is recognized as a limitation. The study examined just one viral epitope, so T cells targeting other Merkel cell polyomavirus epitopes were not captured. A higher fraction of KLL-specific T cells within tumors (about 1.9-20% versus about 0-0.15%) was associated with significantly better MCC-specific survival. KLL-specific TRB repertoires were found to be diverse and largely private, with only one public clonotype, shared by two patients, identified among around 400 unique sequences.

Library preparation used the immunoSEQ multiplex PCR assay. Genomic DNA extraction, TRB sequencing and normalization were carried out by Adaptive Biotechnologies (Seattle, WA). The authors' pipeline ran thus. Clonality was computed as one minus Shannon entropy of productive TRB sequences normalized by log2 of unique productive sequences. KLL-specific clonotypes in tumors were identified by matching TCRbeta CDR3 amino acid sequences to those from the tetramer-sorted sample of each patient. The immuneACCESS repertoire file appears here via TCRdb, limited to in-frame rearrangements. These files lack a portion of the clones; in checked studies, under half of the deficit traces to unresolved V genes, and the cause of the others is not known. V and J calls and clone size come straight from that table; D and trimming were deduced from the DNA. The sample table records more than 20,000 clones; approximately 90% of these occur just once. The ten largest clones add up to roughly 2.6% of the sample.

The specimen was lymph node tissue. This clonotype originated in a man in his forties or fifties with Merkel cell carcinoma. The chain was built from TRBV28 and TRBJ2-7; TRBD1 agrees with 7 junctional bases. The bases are TGTGCCAGCAGCGTGGGACAGACCTCCTACGAGCAGTACTTC. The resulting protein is CASSVGQTSYEQYF.